This T cell receptor beta chain was retrieved from a study of PD-L1 blockade in urothelial cancer. Study-level background: In about 2014 therapy began: atezolizumab 1,200 mg intravenously every 3 weeks.

Regarding time point: pretreatment peripheral blood. Patients each gave 1 to 8 samples, pretreatment and on-treatment. Profiled with immunoSEQ multiplex PCR; TCRdb holds only in-frame clones, not every one. There are approximately 50,000 clones in the sample; around 84% occur only once, and around 3.2% lies in the top ten. The CDR3 runs to 14 residues. Looked up from germline, CDR1 is SGHDT and CDR2 is YYEEEE. With V trimmed by 6 bases and J by 3 bases, 7 bases remained unmatched. Source: PBMCs, taken around atezolizumab (anti-PD-L1) treatment. This chain joins TRBV5-6 and TRBJ2-5; 8 bases line up with TRBD2. The receptor was isolated from a man aged 70 or older with urothelial cancer. For the CDR3, the DNA is TGTGCCAGCACCCAGCCCGGGGGGGAAGAGACCCAGTACTTC. Its translation is CASTQPGGEETQYF.